This T cell receptor (beta chain) appears in the sequencing data of a study of Ad26.COV2.S vaccination and SARS-CoV-2 variants. Trimming removed 6 bases at V and 5 bases at J, with 17 bases between. CDR3 length: 15 residues. Germline loops: CDR1 MDHEN, CDR2 SYDVKM. Libraries were prepared by immunoSEQ multiplex PCR; TCRdb keeps only in-frame clonotypes and omits some of them. The sample shows about 470,000 clones, 90% of them seen only once. The treatment: some 20 received Ad26.COV2.S at low or high dose, single or two shots; about 5 received placebo; per-sample allocation not given. Sampling happened 63 days after the first vaccine or placebo injection. At a Boston site, the person donating was an adult of 18-55 years.

The sequencing used peripheral blood, collected in a trial of Ad26.COV2.S vaccine versus placebo. The TCR was taken from a person aged 18-60 years who received the Ad26.COV2.S COVID-19 vaccine or a placebo. This chain uses TRBV28 with TRBJ2-1; D is possibly TRBD2 (5 bases). The CDR3 reads CASRYLQLGDNEQFF. CDR3 nucleotide sequence: TGTGCCAGCAGATATCTCCAGTTGGGAGACAATGAGCAGTTCTTC.